The entry below gives a single T cell receptor beta chain sequence along with its context. Its antigen is undetermined. Deletions cut 6 bases from V and 0 bases from J, with 11 bases between. The CDR3 is 14 amino acids. CDR1 and CDR2 from the germline V gene are LNHDA and SQIVND (reference sequence). This sample is drawn from a study of OX40 agonist ivuxolimab in advanced cancers. Overall study results and limits: Some of the nonresponding patients also showed low levels of normalized T-cell clonal expansion. Expanded peripheral T cell antigen specificity was not determined.

Clones were read by immunoSEQ multiplex PCR, and TCRdb kept only the in-frame ones, dropping some. The sample holds under 85,000 clones, around 85% seen once. This sequence originates from an adult with an advanced solid tumor such as melanoma, head and neck, liver or kidney cancer. The chain has TRBV19 and TRBJ1-2, with D uncertain. The sequences come from CD4+ or CD8+ T cells sorted from blood, collected in a trial of the OX40 agonist ivuxolimab. The CDR3 sequence is CASSKDATNYGYTF. CDR3 DNA: TGTGCCAGTAGCAAAGACGCAACTAACTATGGCTACACCTTC.